Reported below is one T cell receptor beta chain. Its antigen is as yet unknown. V dropped 5 bases and J dropped 10 bases, with 18 bases sitting between them. Germline assignment: CDR1 ENHRY and CDR2 SYGVKD. This CDR3 has 14 amino acids. This entry belongs to a study of shared clonotypes between healthy human individuals. The study, taken as a whole, reports: Of the naive CD4 clonotypes, around 4.8% were shared across a few donors.

Here immunoSEQ multiplex PCR was the method, and the copy in TCRdb shows in-frame clones only, minus some. The profile shows roughly 2.2 million clones, around 93% of them singletons. The sequence derives from a man between 18 and 29 years old in good health. Some clones in this sample may be carry-over from other donors' samples. V is TRBV10-3 and J is TRBJ2-1, with a weak D call TRBD2 (6 bases). The specimen sequenced was naive CD4+ T cells from PBMCs. Sample subset: CD45RA+ positively selected. The CDR3 coding sequence is TGTGCCATCAGTAGTCTAGCGAAGGATGAAGAGCAGTTCTTC. Its protein product is CAISSLAKDEEQFF.